These 31 T cell receptor beta chains were sequenced from one sample in a study of OX40 agonist ivuxolimab in advanced cancers. Sequencing was performed with immunoSEQ multiplex PCR; in TCRdb, only in-frame clones are kept and a portion is missing. The data show 65,000 to 95,000 clones, about 91% seen once. Sequencing was performed on CD4+ or CD8+ T cells sorted from blood, taken in a trial of the OX40 agonist ivuxolimab. These receptors all come from an adult with an advanced solid tumor such as melanoma, head and neck, liver or kidney cancer.

V is TRBV19 and J is TRBJ1-2; 9 bases are a match to TRBD1. The germline CDR1 and CDR2 sequences are LNHDA and SQIVND (reference sequence). There are 14 residues in the CDR3. The trim removed 4 bases at V and 7 bases at J, leaving 7 bases unmatched. In nucleotides, the CDR3 is TGTGCCAGTAGTAGGGGACAGGGTCAGTCTGGCTACACCTTC. The encoded protein is CASSRGQGQSGYTF.

CDR3: CASSLGRGETQYF. The CDR3 DNA is TGTGCCAGCAGCTTGGGCCGAGGAGAGACCCAGTACTTC. The chain links TRBV5-4 to TRBJ2-5, with D hard to call. In germline, CDR1 is SGHNT, CDR2 YYREEE (reference sequence). There are 13 residues in the CDR3. V shed 0 bases and J shed 4 bases, with 7 bases lying between them. The full variable domain, completed using reference TRBV5-4 and TRBJ2-5, is ETGVTQSPTHLIKTRGQQVTLRCSSQSGHNTVSWYQQALGQGPQFIFQYYREEENGRGNFPPRFSGLQFPNYSSELNVNALELDDSALYLCASSLGRGETQYFGPGTRLLVL.

The chain couples TRBV5-1 to TRBJ1-1, with D possibly TRBD1 on 6 matching bases. The germline V and J ends were trimmed by 4 bases and 1 base, with 23 bases remaining between them. Germline V gene sequence: CDR1 SGHRS, CDR2 YFSETQ. CDR3 length equals 18 residues. CDR3 nucleotides: TGCGCCAGCAGCAGGGGGGTGTGGAGGGAGCGAGCGAACACTGAAGCTTTCTTT. It specifies CASSRGVWRERANTEAFF.

The V and J genes are TRBV10-1 and TRBJ2-2, with 8 bases that match TRBD1. Germline lookup yields CDR1 WNHNN and CDR2 SYGVQD (reference sequence). The CDR3 is 14 residues long. Unmatched junction bases numbered 4, after V lost 6 bases and J lost 4 bases. CDR3 bases: TGCGCCAGCAGACAGGACAGGGCCACCGGGGAGCTGTTTTTT. This sequence encodes CASRQDRATGELFF.

In the case of this clone: Distinct nucleotide sequences in the sample also encode this CDR3. This CDR3 is CASSSTASYEQYF. Written as DNA, the CDR3 is TGCGCCAGCAGCTCGACAGCCTCCTACGAGCAGTACTTC. The V call is TRBV5-1, the J call TRBJ2-7; a weak D match, TRBD1 (5 bases). Germline loops: CDR1 SGHRS, CDR2 YFSETQ. V dropped 3 bases and J dropped 0 bases, with 7 bases sitting between them. The CDR3 has 13 amino acids.

This clone showed up just a few times. The chain employs TRBV9 and TRBJ2-3, with D perhaps given as TRBD1 or TRBD2 (6 bases each). This CDR3 contains 14 residues. CDR1 and CDR2 from the germline V gene are SGDLS and YYNGEE. Trimming stripped 6 bases from V and 4 bases from J, with 15 bases between. The CDR3 is CASNPGAGADTQYF. DNA for the CDR3: TGTGCCAGCAACCCGGGGGCCGGGGCAGATACGCAGTATTTT.

A note on this clone: Other DNA sequences in this specimen translate into the identical CDR3. The gene calls are TRBV5-1 and TRBJ2-1, with D unclear. Germline lookup yields CDR1 SGHRS and CDR2 YFSETQ. V dropped 2 bases and J dropped 2 bases, with 11 bases sitting between them. This CDR3 is built from 15 residues. CDR3 protein: CASSFMPVTYNEQFF. The CDR3 DNA reads TGCGCCAGCAGCTTCATGCCGGTGACCTACAATGAGCAGTTCTTC.

The chain links TRBV7-9 to TRBJ1-6; D might be TRBD1 (6 bases). V was shortened by 4 bases and J by 7 bases, with 23 bases between the two germline ends. The CDR3 has 18 residues. Germline V gene data show CDR1 as SEHNR and CDR2 as FQNEAQ (reference sequence). The CDR3 region is CASSSIHLRDMGNSPLHF. DNA of the CDR3: TGTGCCAGCAGCTCCATCCATCTCAGGGACATGGGCAATTCACCCCTCCACTTT.

The rearrangement joins TRBV5-4 to TRBJ2-2; D unclear. Germline V CDR1 and CDR2: SGHNT, YYREEE (reference sequence). This CDR3 is built from 14 residues. V was shortened by 4 bases and J by 6 bases, with 13 bases between the two germline ends. Here the CDR3 DNA reads TGTGCCAGCAGCCCCTCTTTGGGTTCCGGGGAGCTGTTTTTT. Its protein is CASSPSLGSGELFF.

This clone has only one observation. The J gene is TRBJ2-3, the V gene TRBV10-3; TRBD1 aligns across 9 bases. The CDR3 spans 15 residues. Looked up from germline, CDR1 is ENHRY and CDR2 is SYGVKD. The V gene end was trimmed by 3 bases and the J gene end by 3 bases; junction bases not matched to a gene: 4. In DNA, the CDR3 is TGTGCCATCAGTGACTCCGGGACAGGGACAGATACGCAGTATTTT. Its translation: CAISDSGTGTDTQYF.

The chain couples TRBV2 to TRBJ2-1; 10 bases line up with TRBD2. Per germline, CDR1 SNHLY and CDR2 FYNNEI. Trimming removed 7 bases from V and 6 bases from J; junction bases left unmatched: 3. This CDR3 is 13 amino acids long. CDR3 region: CASKREGINEQFF. DNA for the CDR3: TGTGCCAGCAAGCGGGAGGGAATCAATGAGCAGTTCTTC.

This chain joins TRBV2 and TRBJ2-7; 8 bases line up with TRBD2. With V trimmed by 1 base and J by 3 bases, 2 bases remained unmatched. The germline V gene encodes CDR1 SNHLY and CDR2 FYNNEI. This CDR3 region has 14 residues. For the CDR3, the DNA is TGTGCCAGCAGTGAAGGGACTAGCATCTACGAGCAGTACTTC. Encoded protein: CASSEGTSIYEQYF.

The chain combines TRBV6-5 with TRBJ2-3, with D perhaps TRBD1 or TRBD2 (5 bases each). V was shortened by 6 bases and J by 4 bases, with 14 bases between the two germline ends. The CDR3 loop spans 14 amino acids. Germline CDR1 is MNHEY and CDR2 is SVGAGI. CDR3 coding DNA: TGTGCCAGCAGACCGGACGGGGCCCCAGATACGCAGTATTTT. Protein: CASRPDGAPDTQYF.

This chain joins TRBV27 and TRBJ1-4; D not resolved. This CDR3 region has 14 residues. The ends were cut back, 3 bases at V and 2 bases at J, with 7 bases in the middle. Germline-derived CDR1 and CDR2 are MNHEY and SMNVEV (reference sequence). The CDR3 loop is CASSFKSTNEKLFF. The CDR3 DNA reads TGTGCCAGCAGTTTTAAATCGACTAATGAAAAACTGTTTTTT.

V usage is TRBV2 and J usage is TRBJ2-1, with a possible D match to TRBD1 (7 bases). V lost 3 bases to trimming and J lost 4 bases, with 13 bases between them. Germline values: CDR1 SNHLY, CDR2 FYNNEI. The CDR3 length is 15 residues. CDR3 loop: CASSEETGTYNEQFF. CDR3 DNA sequence: TGTGCCAGCAGTGAGGAGACAGGGACTTACAATGAGCAGTTCTTC.

V usage is TRBV6-5 and J usage is TRBJ1-3; D remains unclear. CDR1 and CDR2 from the germline V gene are MNHEY and SVGAGI. V lost 5 bases to trimming and J lost 0 bases, with 8 bases between them. The CDR3 runs to 14 residues. For the CDR3, the DNA is TGTGCCAGCAGTCTTACAGTCTCTGGAAACACCATATATTTT. Translation: CASSLTVSGNTIYF.

There are a few counts of this clone. The chain is built from TRBV7-8 and TRBJ2-4; D uncertain. CDR3 size: 13 residues. V gave up 2 bases and J gave up 0 bases, with 2 bases separating them. Germline V gene data show CDR1 as SGHVS and CDR2 as FQNEAQ. The CDR3 region is CASSLLAKNIQYF. Here the CDR3 DNA reads TGTGCCAGCAGCTTACTAGCCAAAAACATTCAGTACTTC.

The chain links TRBV5-1 to TRBJ2-5; tentative D call: TRBD1 (5 bases). The CDR3 extends over 14 amino acids. Between the trimmed V and J ends, which lost 4 bases and 1 base, there was a span of 11 bases. Germline loops: CDR1 SGHRS, CDR2 YFSETQ. CDR3 nucleotides: TGCGCCAGCAGCCCCCAGACAGCCCAAGAGACCCAGTACTTC. Its protein product is CASSPQTAQETQYF.

The chain recombines TRBV9 with TRBJ2-1; 8 bases line up with TRBD2. This CDR3 comprises 15 residues. Trimming took 2 bases from V and 4 from J; bases not matched to a gene: 5. Germline CDR1 and CDR2: SGDLS and YYNGEE. The CDR3: CASSVSGTRYNEQFF. CDR3 DNA: TGTGCCAGCAGCGTCTCCGGGACTAGATACAATGAGCAGTTCTTC.

The chain carries TRBV7-9 and TRBJ1-5; the D is unclear. Trimming removed 3 bases from V and 2 bases from J, with 11 bases in between. Looked up from germline, CDR1 is SEHNR and CDR2 is FQNEAQ (reference sequence). The CDR3 length is 15 residues. This chain's CDR3 is CASSFGGLGNQPQHF. CDR3 nucleotide sequence: TGTGCCAGCAGCTTCGGAGGGCTTGGCAATCAGCCCCAGCATTTT.

This sequence joins TRBV4-3 and TRBJ2-1; 15 bases fit TRBD2. Germline CDR1 reads LGHNA; CDR2 reads YSLEER. This CDR3 spans 20 amino acids. The V gene end was trimmed by 3 bases and the J gene end by 6 bases; junction bases not matched to a gene: 15. The CDR3 region is CASSQYAPGLAGGSPNEQFF. The CDR3 DNA sequence: TGCGCCAGCAGCCAGTACGCACCGGGACTAGCGGGAGGTAGCCCCAATGAGCAGTTCTTC.

The gene calls are TRBV5-1 and TRBJ2-1; 11 bases are a match to TRBD2. Germline V CDR1 and CDR2: SGHRS, YFSETQ. This CDR3 is built from 14 residues. Unmatched junction bases numbered 3, after V lost 1 base and J lost 9 bases. Written as DNA, the CDR3 is TGCGCCAGCAGCTTGACTAGCGGGAGTACTGAGCAGTTCTTC. Protein: CASSLTSGSTEQFF.

This chain connects TRBV2 to TRBJ2-1, with TRBD2 matching over 7 bases. The length of the CDR3 is 13 residues. With V trimmed by 8 bases and J by 8 bases, 9 bases remained unmatched. Germline lookup yields CDR1 SNHLY and CDR2 FYNNEI. The CDR3 DNA reads TGTGCCAGCGCGGGGGTGGCGGGCGATGAGCAGTTCTTC. This sequence encodes CASAGVAGDEQFF.

The CDR3 is CASSLGGALETQYF. The CDR3 bases are TGCGCCAGCAGCTTGGGGGGCGCGTTGGAGACCCAGTACTTC. The chain is built from TRBV5-1 and TRBJ2-5; D may be TRBD1 (5 bases). This CDR3 has 14 residues. The V and J ends lost 0 bases and 5 bases respectively, with 11 bases between them. Germline V CDR1 and CDR2: SGHRS, YFSETQ.

V gene TRBV5-4 combines with J gene TRBJ1-5; TRBD1 might be the D (6 bases). The CDR3 runs 14 residues. Germline V lookup: CDR1 SGHNT, CDR2 YYREEE (reference sequence). Trimming cost V 4 bases and J 1 base, with 9 bases left between them. In DNA, the CDR3 is TGTGCCAGCAGCGTGGACAGAAGCAATCAGCCCCAGCATTTT. Amino acid sequence: CASSVDRSNQPQHF.

This chain connects TRBV30 to TRBJ2-1; D uncertain. The CDR3 contains 12 residues. Between the trimmed V and J ends, which lost 4 bases and 14 bases, there was a span of 18 bases. Germline V gives CDR1 GTSNPN, CDR2 SVGIG (reference sequence). The CDR3 sequence is CAWMANGPREFF. CDR3 coding DNA: TGTGCCTGGATGGCTAACGGGCCCAGAGAGTTCTTC.

The V call is TRBV7-9, the J call TRBJ2-7; a weak D match, TRBD2 (6 bases). This CDR3 region has 14 residues. Germline-derived CDR1 and CDR2 are SEHNR and FQNEAQ (reference sequence). Trimming left V 3 bases short and J 0 bases short, with 9 bases between. In nucleotides, the CDR3 is TGTGCCAGCAGCTTCCGGGAGAGCTCCTACGAGCAGTACTTC. This encodes CASSFRESSYEQYF. The whole variable domain, remainder taken from reference TRBV7-9 and TRBJ2-7, is DTGVSQNPRHKITKRGQNVTFRCDPISEHNRLYWYRQTLGQGPEFLTYFQNEAQLEKSRLLSDRFSAERPKGSFSTLEIQRTEQGDSAMYLCASSFRESSYEQYFGPGTRLTVT.

This sequence joins TRBV18 and TRBJ1-2; tentative D call: TRBD1 (5 bases). Trimming took 0 bases from V and 5 from J, leaving 10 bases between them. From germline, CDR1 is KGHSH and CDR2 LQKENI. CDR3 size: 14 residues. For the CDR3, the DNA is TGTGCCAGCTCACCACCGGGGCGCCCATATGGCTACACCTTC. Its protein product is CASSPPGRPYGYTF.

V and J are TRBV5-5 and TRBJ2-7, with TRBD1 matching 10 bases. CDR3 length: 15 amino acids. The ends lost 5 bases at V and 3 bases at J; junction bases unmatched: 8. The germline V gene has CDR1 SGHKS and CDR2 YYEKEE (reference sequence). The CDR3 loop is CASRSAGTGVYEQYF. CDR3 nucleotide sequence: TGTGCCAGCAGGTCCGCCGGGACAGGGGTCTACGAGCAGTACTTC.

The genes are TRBV25-1 and TRBJ1-1; D gene uncertain. This CDR3 is 15 amino acids long. Deletions cut 2 bases from V and 4 bases from J, with 14 bases between. Germline V gene data show CDR1 as MGHDK and CDR2 as SYGVNS. CDR3 region: CASSEGGVRSTEAFF. CDR3 coding DNA: TGTGCCAGCAGTGAAGGAGGCGTTAGGTCCACTGAAGCTTTCTTT.

Remarks on this clone: Other DNA sequences of this sample code for an identical CDR3. The rearrangement joins TRBV27 to TRBJ1-6, with D tentatively TRBD1 (6 bases). With 7 bases removed from V and 0 bases from J, the gap between germline ends came to 13 bases. The CDR3 length is 16 residues. Germline loops: CDR1 MNHEY, CDR2 SMNVEV (reference sequence). CDR3 sequence: CASTQGRDSYNSPLHF. Here the CDR3 DNA reads TGTGCCAGCACCCAGGGGAGGGACTCCTATAATTCACCCCTCCACTTT.